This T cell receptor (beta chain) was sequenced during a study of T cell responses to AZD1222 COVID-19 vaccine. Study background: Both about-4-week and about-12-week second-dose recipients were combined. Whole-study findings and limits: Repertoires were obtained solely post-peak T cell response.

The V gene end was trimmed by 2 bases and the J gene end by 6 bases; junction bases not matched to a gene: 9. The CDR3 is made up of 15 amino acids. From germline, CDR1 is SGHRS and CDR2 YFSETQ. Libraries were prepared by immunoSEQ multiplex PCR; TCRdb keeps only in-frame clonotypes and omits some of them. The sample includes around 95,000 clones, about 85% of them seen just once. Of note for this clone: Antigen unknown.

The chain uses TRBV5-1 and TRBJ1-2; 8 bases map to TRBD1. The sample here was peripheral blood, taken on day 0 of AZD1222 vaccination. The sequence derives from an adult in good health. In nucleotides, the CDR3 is TGCGCCAGCAGCTTAGGGACAGGAGATAGACATGGCTACACCTTC. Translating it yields CASSLGTGDRHGYTF.